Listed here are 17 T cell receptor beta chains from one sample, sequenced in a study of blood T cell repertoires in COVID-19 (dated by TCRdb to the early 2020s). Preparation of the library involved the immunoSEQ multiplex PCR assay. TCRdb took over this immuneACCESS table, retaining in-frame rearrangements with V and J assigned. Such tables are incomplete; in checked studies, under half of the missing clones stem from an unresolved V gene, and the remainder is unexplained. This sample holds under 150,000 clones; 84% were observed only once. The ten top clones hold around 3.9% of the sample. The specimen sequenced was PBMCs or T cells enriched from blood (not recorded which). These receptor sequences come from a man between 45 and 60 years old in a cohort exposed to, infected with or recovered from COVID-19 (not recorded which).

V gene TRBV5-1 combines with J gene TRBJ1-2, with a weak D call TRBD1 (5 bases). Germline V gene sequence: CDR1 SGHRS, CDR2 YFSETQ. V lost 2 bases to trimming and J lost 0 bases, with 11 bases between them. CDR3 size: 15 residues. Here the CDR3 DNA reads TGCGCCAGCAGCTTCAGACAGACCTCTAACTATGGCTACACCTTC. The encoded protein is CASSFRQTSNYGYTF.

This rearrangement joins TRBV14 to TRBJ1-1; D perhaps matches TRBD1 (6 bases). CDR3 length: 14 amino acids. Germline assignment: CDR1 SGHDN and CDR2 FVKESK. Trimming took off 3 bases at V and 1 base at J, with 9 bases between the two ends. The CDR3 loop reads CASSHRTANTEAFF. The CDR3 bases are TGTGCCAGCAGCCATCGGACAGCGAACACTGAAGCTTTCTTT.

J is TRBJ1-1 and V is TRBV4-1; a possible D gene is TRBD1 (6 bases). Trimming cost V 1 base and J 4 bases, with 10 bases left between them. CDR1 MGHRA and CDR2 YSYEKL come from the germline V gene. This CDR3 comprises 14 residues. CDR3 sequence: CASSQAGAGTEAFF. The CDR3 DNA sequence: TGCGCCAGCAGCCAAGCAGGGGCAGGCACTGAAGCTTTCTTT.

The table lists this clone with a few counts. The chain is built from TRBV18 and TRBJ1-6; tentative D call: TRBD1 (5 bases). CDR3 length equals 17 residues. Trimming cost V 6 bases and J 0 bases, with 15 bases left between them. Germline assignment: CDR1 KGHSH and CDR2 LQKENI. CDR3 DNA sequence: TGTGCCAGCTCTACGGGGGGAACTAGCTCCTATAATTCACCCCTCCACTTT. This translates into CASSTGGTSSYNSPLHF.

CDR3 nucleotides: TGTGCCAGCAGCGAGTATTCGGGTGGGAATGAGCAGTTCTTC. Residues: CASSEYSGGNEQFF. V and J are TRBV3-1 (or the pseudogene TRBV3-2) and TRBJ2-1; D gene uncertain. Trimming cost V 5 bases and J 7 bases, with 15 bases left between them. Germline CDR1 reads LGHDT; CDR2 reads YNNKEL (reference sequence). CDR3 length: 14 residues.

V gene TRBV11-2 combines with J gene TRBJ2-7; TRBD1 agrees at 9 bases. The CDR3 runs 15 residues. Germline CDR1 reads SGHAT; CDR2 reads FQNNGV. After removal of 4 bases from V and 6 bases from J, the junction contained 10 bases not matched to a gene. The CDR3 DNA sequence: TGTGCCAGCAGCTCCCCCGGGACAGGGTCTTTCGAGCAGTACTTC. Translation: CASSSPGTGSFEQYF.

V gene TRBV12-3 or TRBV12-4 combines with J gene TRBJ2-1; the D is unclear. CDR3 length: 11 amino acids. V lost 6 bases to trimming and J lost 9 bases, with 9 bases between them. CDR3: CASRVAAEQFF. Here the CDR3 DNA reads TGTGCCAGCAGGGTCGCGGCTGAGCAGTTCTTC.

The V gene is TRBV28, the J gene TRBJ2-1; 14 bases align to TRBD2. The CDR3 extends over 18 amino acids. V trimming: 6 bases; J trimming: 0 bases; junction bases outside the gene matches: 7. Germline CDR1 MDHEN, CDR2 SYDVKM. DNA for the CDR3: TGTGCCAGCAGCAGACTAGCGGGAGGGCTCAACTCCTACAATGAGCAGTTCTTC. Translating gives CASSRLAGGLNSYNEQFF.

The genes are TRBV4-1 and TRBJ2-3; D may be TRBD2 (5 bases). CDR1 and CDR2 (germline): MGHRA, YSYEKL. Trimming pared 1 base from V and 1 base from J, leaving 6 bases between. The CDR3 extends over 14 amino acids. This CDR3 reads CASSQARGTDTQYF. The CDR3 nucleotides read TGCGCCAGCAGCCAAGCGAGGGGCACAGATACGCAGTATTTT.

CDR3 sequence: CASSLVGRRERVEQYF. The CDR3 DNA reads as TGTGCCAGCAGCTTAGTCGGGCGGCGGGAGAGAGTCGAGCAGTACTTC. This rearrangement joins TRBV7-2 to TRBJ2-7, with 7 bases fitting TRBD2. The V gene's germline CDR1 is SGHTA and CDR2 FQGNSA. The CDR3 is 16 residues long. The V segment lost 1 base and the J segment 6 bases; nucleotides outside the gene matches: 12.

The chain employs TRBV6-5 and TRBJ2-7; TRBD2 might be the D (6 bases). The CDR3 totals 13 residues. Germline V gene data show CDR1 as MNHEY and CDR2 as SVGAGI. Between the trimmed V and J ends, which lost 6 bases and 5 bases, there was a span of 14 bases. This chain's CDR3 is CASRDPSGDEQYF. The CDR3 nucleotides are TGTGCCAGCAGGGATCCCTCGGGAGACGAGCAGTACTTC.

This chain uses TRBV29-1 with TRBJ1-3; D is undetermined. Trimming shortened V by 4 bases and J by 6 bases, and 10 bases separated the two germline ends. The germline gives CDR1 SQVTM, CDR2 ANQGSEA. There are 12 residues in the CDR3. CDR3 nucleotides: TGCAGCGTTGTGGGCCCGAAAAACACCATATATTTT. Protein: CSVVGPKNTIYF.

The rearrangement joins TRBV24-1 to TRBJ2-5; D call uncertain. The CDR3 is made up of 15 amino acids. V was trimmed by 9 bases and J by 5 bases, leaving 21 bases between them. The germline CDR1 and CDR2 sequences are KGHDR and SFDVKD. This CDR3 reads CATGEGNLVWETQYF. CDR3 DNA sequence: TGTGCCACCGGAGAAGGAAATCTAGTATGGGAGACCCAGTACTTC.

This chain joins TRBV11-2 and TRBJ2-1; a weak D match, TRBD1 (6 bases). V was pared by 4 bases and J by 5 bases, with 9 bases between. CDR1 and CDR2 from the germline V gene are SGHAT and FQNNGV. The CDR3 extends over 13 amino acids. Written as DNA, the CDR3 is TGTGCCAGCAGCTGGACAGACGACAATGAGCAGTTCTTC. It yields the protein CASSWTDDNEQFF.

The CDR3 here is CASSVSGRASYEQYF. CDR3 nucleotides: TGTGCCAGCAGCGTATCCGGGAGGGCGTCCTACGAGCAGTACTTC. This chain links TRBV9 with TRBJ2-7; 8 bases align to TRBD2. Trimming at V came to 1 base and at J to 1 base, leaving 4 bases not matched to a gene. The CDR3 length is 15 residues. The germline V gene encodes CDR1 SGDLS and CDR2 YYNGEE.

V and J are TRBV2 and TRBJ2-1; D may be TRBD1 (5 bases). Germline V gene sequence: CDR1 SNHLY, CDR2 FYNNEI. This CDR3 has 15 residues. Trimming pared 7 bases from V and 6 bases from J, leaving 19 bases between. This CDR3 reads CASTLWGRASNEQFF. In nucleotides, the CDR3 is TGTGCCAGCACCCTTTGGGGCAGGGCGAGCAATGAGCAGTTCTTC.

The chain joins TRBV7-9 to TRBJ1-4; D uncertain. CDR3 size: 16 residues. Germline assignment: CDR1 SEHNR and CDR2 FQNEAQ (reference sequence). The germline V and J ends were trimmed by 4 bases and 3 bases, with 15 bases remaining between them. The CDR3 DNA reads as TGTGCCAGCAGCTCGATACTTCCCGGGGCTAATGAAAAACTGTTTTTT. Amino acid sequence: CASSSILPGANEKLFF.